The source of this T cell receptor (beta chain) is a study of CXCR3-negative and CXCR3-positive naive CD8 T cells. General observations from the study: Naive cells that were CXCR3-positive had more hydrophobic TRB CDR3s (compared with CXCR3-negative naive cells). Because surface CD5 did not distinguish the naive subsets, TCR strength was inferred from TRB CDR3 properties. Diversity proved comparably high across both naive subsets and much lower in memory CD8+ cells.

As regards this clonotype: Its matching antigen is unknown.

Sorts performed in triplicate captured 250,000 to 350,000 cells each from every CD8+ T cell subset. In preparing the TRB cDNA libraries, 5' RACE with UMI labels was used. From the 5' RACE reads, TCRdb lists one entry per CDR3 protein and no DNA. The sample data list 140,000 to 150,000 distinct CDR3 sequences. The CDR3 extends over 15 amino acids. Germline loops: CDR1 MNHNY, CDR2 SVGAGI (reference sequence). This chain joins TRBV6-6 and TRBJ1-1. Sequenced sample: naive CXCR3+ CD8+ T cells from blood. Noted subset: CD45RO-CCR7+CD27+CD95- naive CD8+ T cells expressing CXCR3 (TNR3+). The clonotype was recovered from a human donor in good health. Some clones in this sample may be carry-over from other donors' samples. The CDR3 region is CASSYGRNGDTEAFF.